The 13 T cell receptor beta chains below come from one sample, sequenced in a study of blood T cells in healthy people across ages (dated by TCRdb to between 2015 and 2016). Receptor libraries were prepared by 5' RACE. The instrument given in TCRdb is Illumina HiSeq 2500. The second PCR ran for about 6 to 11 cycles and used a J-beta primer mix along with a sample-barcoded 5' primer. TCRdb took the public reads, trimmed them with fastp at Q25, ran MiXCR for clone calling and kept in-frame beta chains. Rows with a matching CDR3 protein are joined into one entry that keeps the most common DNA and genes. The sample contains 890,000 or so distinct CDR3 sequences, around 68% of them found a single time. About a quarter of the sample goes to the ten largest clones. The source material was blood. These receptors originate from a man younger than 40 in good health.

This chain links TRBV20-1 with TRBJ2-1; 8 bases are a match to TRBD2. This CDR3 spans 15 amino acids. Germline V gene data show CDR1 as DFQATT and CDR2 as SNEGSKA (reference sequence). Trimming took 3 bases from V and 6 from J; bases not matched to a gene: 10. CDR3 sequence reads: CSASPPGTRVNEQFF. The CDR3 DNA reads TGCAGTGCTAGCCCCCCCGGGACTAGGGTCAATGAGCAGTTCTTC.

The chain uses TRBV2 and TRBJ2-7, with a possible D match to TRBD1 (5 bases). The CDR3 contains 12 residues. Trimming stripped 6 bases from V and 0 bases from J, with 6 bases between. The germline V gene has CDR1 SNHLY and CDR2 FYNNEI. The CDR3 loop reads CASSRASYEQYF. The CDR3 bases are TGTGCCAGCAGCAGGGCCTCCTACGAGCAGTACTTC.

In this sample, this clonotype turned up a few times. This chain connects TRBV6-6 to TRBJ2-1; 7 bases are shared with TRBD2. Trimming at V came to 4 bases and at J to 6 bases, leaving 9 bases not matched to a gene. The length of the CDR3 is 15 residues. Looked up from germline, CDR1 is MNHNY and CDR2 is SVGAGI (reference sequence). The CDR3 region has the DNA TGTGCCAGCAGTTTCTCAGGGTCGGGGGGCAATGAGCAGTTCTTC. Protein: CASSFSGSGGNEQFF.

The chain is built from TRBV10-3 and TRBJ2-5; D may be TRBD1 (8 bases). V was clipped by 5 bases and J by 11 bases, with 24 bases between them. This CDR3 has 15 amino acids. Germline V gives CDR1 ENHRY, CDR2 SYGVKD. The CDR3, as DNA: TGTGCCATCAGTAAGGACAGGGAGGGCTACAATGAGCAGTACTTC. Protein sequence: CAISKDREGYNEQYF.

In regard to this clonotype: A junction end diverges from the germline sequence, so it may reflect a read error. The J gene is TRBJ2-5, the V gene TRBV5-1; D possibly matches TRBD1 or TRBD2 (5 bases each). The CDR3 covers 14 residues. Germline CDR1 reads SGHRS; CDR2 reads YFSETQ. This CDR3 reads CANSRTGASETQYF. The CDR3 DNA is TGCGCCAACAGCAGAACCGGGGCCTCGGAGACCCAGTACTTC.

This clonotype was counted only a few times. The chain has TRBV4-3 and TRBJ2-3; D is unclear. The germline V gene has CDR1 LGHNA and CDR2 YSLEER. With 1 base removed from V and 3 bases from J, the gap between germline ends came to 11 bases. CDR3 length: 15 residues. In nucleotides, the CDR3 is TGCGCCAGCAGCCAAGTTTCCGAGACAACAGATACGCAGTATTTT. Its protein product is CASSQVSETTDTQYF.

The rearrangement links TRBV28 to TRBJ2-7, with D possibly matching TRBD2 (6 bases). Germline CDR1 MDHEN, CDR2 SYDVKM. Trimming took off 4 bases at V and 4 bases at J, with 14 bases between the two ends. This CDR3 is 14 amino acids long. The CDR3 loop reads CASSSPLRGYEQYF. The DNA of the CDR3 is TGTGCCAGCAGTTCCCCCCTGCGGGGTTACGAGCAGTACTTC.

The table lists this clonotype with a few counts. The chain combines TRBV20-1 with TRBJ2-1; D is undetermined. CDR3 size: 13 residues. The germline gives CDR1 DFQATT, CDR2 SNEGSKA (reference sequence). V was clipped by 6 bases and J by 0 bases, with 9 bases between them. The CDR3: CSARAASYNEQFF. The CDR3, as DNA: TGCAGTGCAAGGGCTGCCTCCTACAATGAGCAGTTCTTC.

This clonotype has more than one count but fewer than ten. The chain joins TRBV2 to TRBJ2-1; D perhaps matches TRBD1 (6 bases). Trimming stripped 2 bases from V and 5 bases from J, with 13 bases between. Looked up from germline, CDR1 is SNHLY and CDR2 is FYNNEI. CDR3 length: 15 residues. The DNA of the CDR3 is TGTGCCAGCAGTGAACCCAGGGGTGTTGACAATGAGCAGTTCTTC. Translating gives CASSEPRGVDNEQFF.

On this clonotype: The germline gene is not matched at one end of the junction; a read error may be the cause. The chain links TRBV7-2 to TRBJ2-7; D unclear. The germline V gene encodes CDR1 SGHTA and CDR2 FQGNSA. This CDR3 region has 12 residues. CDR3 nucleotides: TGTGCCAGCAGCTTAATGTCCTACAAGCAGTACTTC. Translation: CASSLMSYKQYF.

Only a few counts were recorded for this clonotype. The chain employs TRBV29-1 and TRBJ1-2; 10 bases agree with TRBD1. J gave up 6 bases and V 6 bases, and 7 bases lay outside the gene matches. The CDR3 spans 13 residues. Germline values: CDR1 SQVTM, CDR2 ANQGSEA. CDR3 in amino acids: CSVRDRGGHGYTF. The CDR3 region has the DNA TGCAGCGTCCGGGACAGGGGTGGTCATGGCTACACCTTC. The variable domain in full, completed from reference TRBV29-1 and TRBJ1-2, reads SAVISQKPSRDICQRGTSLTIQCQVDSQVTMMFWYRQQPGQSLTLIATANQGSEATYESGFVIDKFPISRPNLTFSTLTVSNMSPEDSSIYLCSVRDRGGHGYTFGSGTRLTVV.

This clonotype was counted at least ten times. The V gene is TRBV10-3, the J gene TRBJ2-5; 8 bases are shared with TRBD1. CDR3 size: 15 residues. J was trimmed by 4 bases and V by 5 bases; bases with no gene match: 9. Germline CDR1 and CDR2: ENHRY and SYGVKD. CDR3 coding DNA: TGTGCCATCAGTCCAGTACAGGGGGGTCGAGAGACCCAGTACTTC. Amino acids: CAISPVQGGRETQYF.

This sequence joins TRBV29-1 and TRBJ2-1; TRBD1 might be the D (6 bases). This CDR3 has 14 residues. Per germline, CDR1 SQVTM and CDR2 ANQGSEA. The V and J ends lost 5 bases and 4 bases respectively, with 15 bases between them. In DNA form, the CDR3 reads TGCAGCGTTCTAATACAGACAGGTTACAATGAGCAGTTCTTC. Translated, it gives CSVLIQTGYNEQFF.